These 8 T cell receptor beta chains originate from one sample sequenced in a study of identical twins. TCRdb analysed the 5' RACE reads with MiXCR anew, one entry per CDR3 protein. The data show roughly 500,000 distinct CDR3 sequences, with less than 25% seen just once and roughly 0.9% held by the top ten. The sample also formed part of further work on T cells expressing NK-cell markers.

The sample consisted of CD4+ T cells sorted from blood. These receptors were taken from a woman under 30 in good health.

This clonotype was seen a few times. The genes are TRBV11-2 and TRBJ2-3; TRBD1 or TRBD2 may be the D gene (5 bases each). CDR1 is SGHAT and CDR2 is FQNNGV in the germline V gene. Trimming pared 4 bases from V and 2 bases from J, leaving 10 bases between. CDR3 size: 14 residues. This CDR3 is CASSWGRITDTQYF. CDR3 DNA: TGTGCCAGCAGCTGGGGACGGATCACAGATACGCAGTATTTT. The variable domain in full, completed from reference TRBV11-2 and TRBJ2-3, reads EAGVAQSPRYKIIEKRQSVAFWCNPISGHATLYWYQQILGQGPKLLIQFQNNGVVDDSQLPKDRFSAERLKGVDSTLKIQPAKLEDSAVYLCASSWGRITDTQYFGPGTRLTVL.

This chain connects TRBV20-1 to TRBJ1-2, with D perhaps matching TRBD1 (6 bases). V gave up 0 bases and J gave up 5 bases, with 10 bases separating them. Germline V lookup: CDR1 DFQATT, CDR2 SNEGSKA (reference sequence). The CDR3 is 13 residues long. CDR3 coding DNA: TGCAGTGCTAGAGAGAGGGGGGCTTATGGCTACACCTTC. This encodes CSARERGAYGYTF.

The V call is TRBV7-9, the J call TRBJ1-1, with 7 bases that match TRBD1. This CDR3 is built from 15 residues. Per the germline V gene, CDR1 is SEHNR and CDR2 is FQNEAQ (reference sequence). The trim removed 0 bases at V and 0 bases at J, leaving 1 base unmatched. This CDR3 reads CASSLADRLNTEAFF. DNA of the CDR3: TGTGCCAGCAGCTTAGCGGACAGGCTGAACACTGAAGCTTTCTTT.

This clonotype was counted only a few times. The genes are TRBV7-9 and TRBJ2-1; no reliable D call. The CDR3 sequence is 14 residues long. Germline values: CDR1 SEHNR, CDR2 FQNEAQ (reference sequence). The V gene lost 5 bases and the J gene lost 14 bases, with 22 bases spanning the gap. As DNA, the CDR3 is TGTGCCAGCAGCAACCCCGACCCGGCAGCTCGAAAGTTCTTC. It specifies CASSNPDPAARKFF.

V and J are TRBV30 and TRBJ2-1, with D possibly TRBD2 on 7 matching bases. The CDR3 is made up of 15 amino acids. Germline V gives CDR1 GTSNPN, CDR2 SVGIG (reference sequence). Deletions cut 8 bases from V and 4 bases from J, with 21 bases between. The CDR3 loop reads CAGGPDSGIYNEQFF. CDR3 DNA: TGTGCCGGTGGACCGGACAGCGGGATATACAATGAGCAGTTCTTC.

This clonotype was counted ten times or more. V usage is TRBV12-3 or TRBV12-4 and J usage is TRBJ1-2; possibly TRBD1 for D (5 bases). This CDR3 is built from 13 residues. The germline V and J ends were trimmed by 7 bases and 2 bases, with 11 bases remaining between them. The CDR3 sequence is CASIRQGNYGYTF. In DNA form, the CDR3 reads TGTGCCAGCATCAGGCAGGGAAACTATGGCTACACCTTC.

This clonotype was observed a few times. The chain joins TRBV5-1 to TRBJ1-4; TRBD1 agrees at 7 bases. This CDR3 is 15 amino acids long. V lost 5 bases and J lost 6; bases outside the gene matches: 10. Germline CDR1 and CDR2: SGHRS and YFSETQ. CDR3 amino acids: CASRSRQGGYEKLFF. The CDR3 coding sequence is TGCGCCAGCAGGTCAAGACAGGGAGGATATGAAAAACTGTTTTTT.

The CDR3 here is CATSSDRGPYEQYF. CDR3 in DNA: TGTGCCACCAGCAGCGACAGGGGGCCCTACGAGCAGTACTTC. V gene TRBV15 combines with J gene TRBJ2-7, with TRBD1 matching 10 bases. The CDR3 has 14 amino acids. From germline, CDR1 is LNHNV and CDR2 YYDKDF (reference sequence). Trimming at V came to 3 bases and at J to 2 bases, leaving 1 base not matched to a gene.